This T cell receptor (beta chain) is from a study of blood T cell repertoires in COVID-19 (dated by TCRdb to 2020 to 2022). About the investigation overall: The collaborator samples originated in the United States, Italy and Spain and spanned the acute and convalescent phases of COVID-19. The prospective study material was composed of cDNA or gDNA derived from T cells, B-cell-depleted T cells, or PBMCs. Deeply sampled blood TCRbeta repertoires from subjects exposed to, actively infected with, or recovered from COVID-19 were included in the dataset. A freely available public database, intended as a resource for researchers studying the immune response to SARS-CoV-2, is where the repertoires were released. Samples were obtained from the ongoing ImmuneRACE study (first 160 participants) and from about 1,300 subjects provided by 6 global collaborators. Nearly every sample came with metadata listing a de-identified subject ID, COVID-19 status, age in years and sex. Where available, HLA class I and class II types were taken from metadata supplied by the sample provider and were not determined by assay-based typing.

On the study overall, not on this receptor specifically: The amount of clinical and demographic metadata varied by source and participant and was provided uncurated.

As concerns this clone: The antigen it recognizes is unknown. Base-call qualities are not available, and no considerably larger clone is one nucleotide away.

Based on the germline V gene, the CDR1 and CDR2 sequences are SGHDN and FVKESK. V lost 6 bases and J lost 7 bases, and the count of bases not matched to a germline gene is 7. The CDR3 runs 15 residues from the cysteine to the phenylalanine. Of all the DNA, just the CDR3 is kept, 45 bases in frame from base 1. Whole blood was collected in K2EDTA tubes by collaborating institutions according to the institutions' own protocols. For TCRbeta analysis, collaborator samples were shipped as frozen whole blood, as isolated PBMCs, or as DNA extracted from either sample type. TCRbeta CDR3 regions were amplified from genomic DNA using the immunoSEQ Assay, a bias-controlled multiplex PCR. Processing in the source paper ran as follows. The number of nucleated cells in each sample was estimated from the amplification of reference gene primers within the assay. Sequence reads were collapsed and filtered to measure the absolute abundance of every unique TCRbeta CDR3 rearrangement. For each sample, productive Simpson clonality was calculated as the square root of Simpson's diversity index over productive rearrangements. The immuneACCESS repertoire file appears here via TCRdb, limited to in-frame rearrangements. These files lack a portion of the clones; in checked studies, under half of the deficit traces to unresolved V genes, and the cause of the others is not known. That table supplies the V and J calls and clone size; D and trimming were determined from the DNA. Here the sample has about 150,000 clones; over 80% occur a single time. The ten largest clones represent 2.5% to 3% of the sample.

Material: peripheral blood. This sequence uses TRBV14 and TRBJ1-6, with 9 bases in between that match TRBD1. The TCR comes from a woman aged 55-70 years with acute or convalescent COVID-19. The CDR3 protein: CASRLQGAGNSPLHF. DNA sequence: TGTGCCAGCAGGTTACAGGGGGCTGGGAATTCACCCCTCCACTTT.